These 16 T cell receptor beta chains were all obtained from the same sample, sequenced in a study of blood T cell repertoires in COVID-19. Data came from immunoSEQ multiplex PCR; TCRdb stores just in-frame clones and leaves some out. The sample includes 200,000 to 300,000 clones, more than 75% of them seen just once. The material sequenced was peripheral blood. The receptor set was obtained from a woman aged 60-70 years with active or convalescent COVID-19.

The V call is TRBV2, the J call TRBJ1-5; TRBD1 might be the D (6 bases). The V end was cut by 4 bases, the J end by 2 bases, with 9 bases between. The CDR3 totals 14 residues. Germline V gene lookup returns CDR1 SNHLY and CDR2 FYNNEI. In nucleotides, the CDR3 is TGTGCCAGCAGTGCACAGGGACGCAATCAGCCCCAGCATTTT. It codes for CASSAQGRNQPQHF.

The chain couples TRBV29-1 to TRBJ2-3, with D perhaps matching TRBD2 (5 bases). V was shortened by 6 bases and J by 0 bases, with 16 bases between the two germline ends. There are 15 residues in the CDR3. Germline-derived CDR1 and CDR2 are SQVTM and ANQGSEA. The CDR3 DNA reads as TGCAGCGTCCCAAGCGGACCTTCTAGCACAGATACGCAGTATTTT. It encodes CSVPSGPSSTDTQYF.

This sequence joins TRBV9 and TRBJ2-2; 13 positions match TRBD2. The germline V gene encodes CDR1 SGDLS and CDR2 YYNGEE. This CDR3 region has 17 residues. Trimming at V came to 0 bases and at J to 3 bases, leaving 2 bases not matched to a gene. CDR3 nucleotides: TGTGCCAGCAGCGTAGAAACTAGCGGGGGGGACACCGGGGAGCTGTTTTTT. This codes for CASSVETSGGDTGELFF. The full variable domain, in which reference TRBV9 and TRBJ2-2 provide the parts outside the CDR3, is DSGVTQTPKHLITATGQRVTLRCSPRSGDLSVYWYQQSLDQGLQFLIQYYNGEERAKGNILERFSAQQFPDLHSELNLSSLELGDSALYFCASSVETSGGDTGELFFGEGSRLTVL.

A word on this clone: Other DNA sequences in this sample translate to the same CDR3. The rearrangement joins TRBV19 to TRBJ1-6; 7 bases align to TRBD1. Germline V gene data show CDR1 as LNHDA and CDR2 as SQIVND (reference sequence). The CDR3 has 14 residues. The trim removed 5 bases at V and 8 bases at J, leaving 6 bases unmatched. CDR3 sequence reads: CASSPQGGDSPLHF. The CDR3 DNA sequence: TGTGCCAGTAGTCCCCAGGGGGGAGATTCACCCCTCCACTTT.

This clone came up many times. The chain links TRBV7-9 to TRBJ1-3, with 8 bases identical to TRBD1. Per germline, CDR1 SEHNR and CDR2 FQNEAQ (reference sequence). The CDR3 has 17 amino acids. Losses at the gene ends were 4 bases for V and 3 bases for J; bases not matched to a gene: 11. CDR3 residues: CASSSHIDRGDGNTIYF. CDR3 bases: TGTGCCAGCAGCTCCCACATCGACAGGGGAGATGGAAACACCATATATTTT.

The CDR3 here is CASTWGEQETQYF. For the CDR3, the DNA is TGTGCCAGCACCTGGGGGGAACAAGAGACCCAGTACTTC. V gene TRBV5-6 combines with J gene TRBJ2-5, with D perhaps matching TRBD2 (6 bases). The CDR3 has 13 residues. Trimming shortened V by 6 bases and J by 2 bases, and 11 bases separated the two germline ends. From germline, CDR1 is SGHDT and CDR2 YYEEEE.

The chain couples TRBV13 to TRBJ2-2; 14 positions agree with TRBD2. Losses at the gene ends were 5 bases for V and 7 bases for J; bases not matched to a gene: 6. CDR1 PRHDT and CDR2 FYEKMQ come from the germline V gene (reference sequence). This CDR3 region has 16 residues. The CDR3 DNA reads TGTGCCAGCAGCCTTGGGACTAGCGGGGGCGGCGGGGAGCTGTTTTTT. Protein: CASSLGTSGGGGELFF.

This clone was seen a few times. The chain employs TRBV7-3 and TRBJ1-2; 7 positions agree with TRBD1. The CDR3 contains 15 residues. Germline V gene lookup returns CDR1 SGHTA and CDR2 FQGTGA. V lost 5 bases, J lost 2 bases, and 8 bases stayed unmatched. As DNA, the CDR3 is TGTGCCAGCAGCGCAAGAGAGGACAGGAACTATGGCTACACCTTC. It encodes CASSAREDRNYGYTF.

This rearrangement joins TRBV7-8 to TRBJ1-2; the D is unclear. The CDR3 runs to 14 residues. Germline CDR1 reads SGHVS; CDR2 reads FQNEAQ. The germline V and J ends were trimmed by 1 base and 8 bases, with 14 bases remaining between them. The CDR3 region has the DNA TGTGCCAGCAGCTTAGTCCGTCAAACCGGGGGCTACACCTTC. Translated, it gives CASSLVRQTGGYTF.

The gene calls are TRBV4-2 and TRBJ1-1; a weak D match, TRBD1 (5 bases). From germline, CDR1 is LGHNA and CDR2 YNFKEQ. The length of the CDR3 is 14 residues. The germline V and J ends were trimmed by 4 bases and 7 bases, with 16 bases remaining between them. The CDR3 loop reads CASSRGRGSVEAFF. The DNA for the CDR3 is TGTGCCAGCAGCCGCGGGCGGGGCTCCGTTGAAGCTTTCTTT.

This clone was seen once. The rearrangement links TRBV19 to TRBJ2-3; possibly TRBD1 for D (6 bases). Germline V lookup: CDR1 LNHDA, CDR2 SQIVND (reference sequence). The CDR3 covers 13 residues. The V end was cut by 4 bases, the J end by 4 bases, with 9 bases between. The CDR3 DNA follows: TGTGCCAGTAGTACCGCAGGGGCAGATACGCAGTATTTT. Amino acids: CASSTAGADTQYF.

This chain links TRBV30 with TRBJ2-1; a weak D match, TRBD1 (6 bases). V lost 0 bases and J 7 bases, leaving 13 bases between the germline ends. The germline V gene has CDR1 GTSNPN and CDR2 SVGIG (reference sequence). The CDR3 totals 14 residues. CDR3 residues: CAWSVTGWVNEQFF. The CDR3 DNA sequence: TGTGCCTGGAGTGTCACAGGGTGGGTGAATGAGCAGTTCTTC.

The chain is built from TRBV29-1 and TRBJ2-1, with TRBD1 identical over 10 bases. Germline loops: CDR1 SQVTM, CDR2 ANQGSEA. This CDR3 has 15 residues. The V segment lost 5 bases and the J segment 2 bases; nucleotides outside the gene matches: 6. CDR3: CSVPRTGGTYNEQFF. The CDR3 region has the DNA TGCAGCGTTCCCCGGACAGGGGGGACCTACAATGAGCAGTTCTTC.

For this clone: At the DNA level, this CDR3 is encoded by other sequences in the same sample as well. The V gene is TRBV15, the J gene TRBJ1-2; possibly TRBD1 for D (6 bases). The CDR3 is 14 residues long. CDR1 and CDR2 (germline): LNHNV, YYDKDF (reference sequence). Trimming stripped 0 bases from V and 4 bases from J, with 9 bases between. Written as DNA, the CDR3 is TGTGCCACCAGCAGAGATAGGGGGGGCTATGGCTACACCTTC. Its protein product is CATSRDRGGYGYTF.

The rearrangement joins TRBV10-3 to TRBJ1-1; 7 positions match TRBD1. Losses at the gene ends were 2 bases for V and 5 bases for J; bases not matched to a gene: 5. The CDR3 sequence is 14 residues long. Germline CDR1 and CDR2: ENHRY and SYGVKD. CDR3 sequence (DNA): TGTGCCATCAGTGAGAACAGGGGTGAGACTGAAGCTTTCTTT. It encodes CAISENRGETEAFF.

A single count supports this clone. This sequence joins TRBV5-1 and TRBJ1-1, with no clear D. The germline V and J ends were trimmed by 0 bases and 0 bases, with 9 bases remaining between them. Germline V gene data show CDR1 as SGHRS and CDR2 as YFSETQ. There are 15 residues in the CDR3. The CDR3 DNA follows: TGCGCCAGCAGCTTGGATACCGGGGTGAACACTGAAGCTTTCTTT. Its protein product is CASSLDTGVNTEAFF.